This TCR beta chain was recorded in a study of CD8 T cells in Susac syndrome. Study-level background: The Susac syndrome patients that were sequenced included about six with active disease and roughly 8 in remission.

Trimming left V 7 bases short and J 0 bases short, with 10 bases between. Germline V gene data show CDR1 as SEHNR and CDR2 as FQNEAQ (reference sequence). The CDR3 is 15 residues long. Diagnostic criteria defined recently for definite or probable disease were met by the Susac syndrome patients. Random hexamers were used to reverse transcribe the RNA input (roughly 0.5 to 1 ug). Multiplex PCR with immunoSEQ amplified the TCR beta CDR3 across 54 Vbeta and 13 Jbeta. TCRdb used MiXCR to reprocess the immunoSEQ multiplex PCR reads, holding one entry per CDR3 protein. The sample includes around 80,000 distinct CDR3 sequences, approximately 94% of them seen just once.

This sequence joins TRBV7-9 and TRBJ2-6, with D tentatively TRBD1 (5 bases). This clonotype was sampled from a human donor with Susac syndrome. Sequenced input: CD8+ T cells from PBMCs. In DNA, the CDR3 is TGTGCCAGCAACTCGACAGTCTCTGGGGCCAACGTCCTGACTTTC. Translation gives CASNSTVSGANVLTF.